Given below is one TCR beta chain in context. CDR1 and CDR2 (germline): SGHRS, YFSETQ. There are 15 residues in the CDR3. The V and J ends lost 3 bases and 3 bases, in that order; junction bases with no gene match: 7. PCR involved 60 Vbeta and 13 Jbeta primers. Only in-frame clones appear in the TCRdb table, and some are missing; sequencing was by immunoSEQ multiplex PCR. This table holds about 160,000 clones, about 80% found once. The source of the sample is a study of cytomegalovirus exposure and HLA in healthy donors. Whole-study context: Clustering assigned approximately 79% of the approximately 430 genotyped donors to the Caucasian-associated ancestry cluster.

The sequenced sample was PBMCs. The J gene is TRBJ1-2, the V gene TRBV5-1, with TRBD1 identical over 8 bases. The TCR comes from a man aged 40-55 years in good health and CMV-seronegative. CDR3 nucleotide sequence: TGCGCCAGCAGCTCCTCGGGACAGGTGGACTATGGCTACACCTTC. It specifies CASSSSGQVDYGYTF. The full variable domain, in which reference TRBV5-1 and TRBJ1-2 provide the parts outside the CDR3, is KAGVTQTPRYLIKTRGQQVTLSCSPISGHRSVSWYQQTPGQGLQFLFEYFSETQRNKGNFPGRFSGRQFSNSRSEMNVSTLELGDSALYLCASSSSGQVDYGYTFGSGTRLTVV.